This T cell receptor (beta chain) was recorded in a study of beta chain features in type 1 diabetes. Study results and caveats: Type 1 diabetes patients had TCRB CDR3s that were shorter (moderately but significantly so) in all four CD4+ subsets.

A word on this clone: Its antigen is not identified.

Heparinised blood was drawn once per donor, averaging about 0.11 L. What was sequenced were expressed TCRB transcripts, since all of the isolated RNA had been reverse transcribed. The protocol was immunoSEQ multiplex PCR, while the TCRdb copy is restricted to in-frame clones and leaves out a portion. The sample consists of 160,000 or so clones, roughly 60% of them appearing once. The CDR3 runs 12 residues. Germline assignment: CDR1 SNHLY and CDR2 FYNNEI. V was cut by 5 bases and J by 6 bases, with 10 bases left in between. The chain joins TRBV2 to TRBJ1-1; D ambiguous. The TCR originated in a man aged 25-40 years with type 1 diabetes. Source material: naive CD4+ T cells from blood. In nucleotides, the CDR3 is TGTGCCAGCAGTAACGAGGGTCCTGAAGCTTTCTTT. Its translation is CASSNEGPEAFF.